Listed below are T cell receptor beta chains from one sample, sequenced in a study of T cells in Graves' hyperthyroidism and ophthalmopathy. Using its own MiXCR run on the multiplex PCR reads, TCRdb lists one record per CDR3 protein. The sample has under 350,000 distinct CDR3 sequences; around a sixth are singletons. Sequenced input: blood. The receptors come from a woman between 45 and 65 years old with Graves' hyperthyroidism. Each CDR3 is given with its conserved first and last residue. The D gene is left open where the match is weak. Not every row has a clone size; where given, it reads once, few, many or a size class.

TGTGCCAGCAGCCAAGATTTAAACCAAGAGACCCAGTACTTC	CASSQDLNQETQYF	TRBJ2-5	TRBV14	few	.
TGTGCCAGCAGCCCCCCGGACAGGGGTGGCAATGAGCAGTTCTTC	CASSPPDRGGNEQFF	TRBJ2-1	TRBV6-1	many	TRBD1
TGTGCCACCGAAGGGGGCTACCAAGAGACCCAGTACTTC	CATEGGYQETQYF	TRBJ2-5	TRBV15	few	TRBD1
TGTGCCAGCAGTTTAGAGGGGGCTCTAGGAAACACCATATATTTT	CASSLEGALGNTIYF	TRBJ1-3	TRBV12-3/TRBV12-4	.	TRBD1
TGCAGTGCTTCCGGGACAGGGGGCTTCGAGCAGTACTTC	CSASGTGGFEQYF	TRBJ2-7	TRBV20-1	many	TRBD1
TGTGCCAGCAGTTACTCGAACAGGGGTACTGAAGCTTTCTTT	CASSYSNRGTEAFF	TRBJ1-1	TRBV6-5	few	TRBD1
TGTGCCAGCAGATTATCACAGGGGGCGCAGGGAGGCTACACCTTC	CASRLSQGAQGGYTF	TRBJ1-2	TRBV6-1	many	TRBD1
TGTGCCACCTGGGGGGGGGCAACCTACAATGAGCAGTTCTTC	CATWGGATYNEQFF	TRBJ2-1	TRBV28	many	.
TGTGCCAGCAGCTTCGGGATGGGGTCAGATACGCAGTATTTT	CASSFGMGSDTQYF	TRBJ2-3	TRBV13	many	.
TGTGCCAGCAGCCAGGGACAGGGGGGCGAAAAACTGTTTTTT	CASSQGQGGEKLFF	TRBJ1-4	TRBV7-6	few	TRBD1
TGTGCCAGCAGTCAAAGCGGGGTGACACAGCCCCAGCATTTT	CASSQSGVTQPQHF	TRBJ1-5	TRBV2	few	.
TGTGCCAGCCTTCCAGGGACCCACTCCTACGAGCAGTACTTC	CASLPGTHSYEQYF	TRBJ2-7	TRBV7-2	many	.
TGTGCCAGCTCGATTACCTCGGATCAGGGGCGAAGAGAGACCCAGTACTTC	CASSITSDQGRRETQYF	TRBJ2-5	TRBV18	many	.
TGTGCCAGCAGGTCCACAGGGGATGAGCAGTTCTTC	CASRSTGDEQFF	TRBJ2-1	TRBV28	many	TRBD1
TGTGCCAGCAGCGTAGAACAGAACTATGGCTACACCTTC	CASSVEQNYGYTF	TRBJ1-2	TRBV9	few	.
TGCAGTGCTCGACTAGCGGGACTACTTCTAGCCAAAAACATTCAGTACTTC	CSARLAGLLLAKNIQYF	TRBJ2-4	TRBV20-1	many	TRBD2
TGTGCCAGCAGCTTTCCGCAGAGCTCTGGGGCCAACGTCCTGACTTTC	CASSFPQSSGANVLTF	TRBJ2-6	TRBV11-2	.	.
TGTGCCAGCGGATTGACGGAGGGTGGCTCCTACGAGCAGTACTTC	CASGLTEGGSYEQYF	TRBJ2-7	TRBV11-2	many	.
TGTGCCAGCAGCCCCACCGCCGACAGGGTGAACACTGAAGCTTTCTTT	CASSPTADRVNTEAFF	TRBJ1-1	TRBV27	.	TRBD1
TGCGCCAGCAGCTTGGCCGAGGGGATCAGGGGGCAATCACCCCTCCACTTT	CASSLAEGIRGQSPLHF	TRBJ1-6	TRBV5-1	many	TRBD1
TGTGCCAGCAGCTTGGGGGACACAGACCGCTACGAGCAGTACTTC	CASSLGDTDRYEQYF	TRBJ2-7	TRBV5-5	.	.
TGTGCCAGCAAACAATTTGAGGGGCAGTATTCCTACAATGAGCAGTTCTTC	CASKQFEGQYSYNEQFF	TRBJ2-1	TRBV6-2/TRBV6-3	many	.
TGCAGTGCTAGCTCCCTAGCGGGAAGAGAAAACAATGAGCAGTTCTTC	CSASSLAGRENNEQFF	TRBJ2-1	TRBV20-1	few	TRBD2
TGTGCCAGCAGCCCTCCGAGGGCAGGGAATGAAAAACTGTTTTTT	CASSPPRAGNEKLFF	TRBJ1-4	TRBV6-1	many	.
TGTGCCAGCAGTGAAAATTCAGGGGGCGATGGCTACACCTTC	CASSENSGGDGYTF	TRBJ1-2	TRBV6-1	many	TRBD1
TGTGCCAGCAGCTTGAGACAGGGCCTCTCTGGGGCCAACGTCCTGACTTTC	CASSLRQGLSGANVLTF	TRBJ2-6	TRBV5-8	few	TRBD1
TGTGCCACCTCCAACCCCGGGGCCACCCTTCAAGAGACCCAGTACTTC	CATSNPGATLQETQYF	TRBJ2-5	TRBV24-1	.	.
TGCGCCAGCAGTGGGGGGACTAGCGGGAGAATCGGTGTATACGAGCAGTACTTC	CASSGGTSGRIGVYEQYF	TRBJ2-7	TRBV10-1	few	TRBD2
TGCAGTGCTAGAGCTTCGGGACTAGCGGGAGCTGCAGATACGCAGTATTTT	CSARASGLAGAADTQYF	TRBJ2-3	TRBV20-1	many	TRBD2
TGTGCCAGCAGCCAAAACCTAGCGGGGGAGCAAGAGACCCAGTACTTC	CASSQNLAGEQETQYF	TRBJ2-5	TRBV3-1	many	TRBD2
TGTGCCAGCAGTTACTCGACTAATGAGCAGTTCTTC	CASSYSTNEQFF	TRBJ2-1	TRBV6-6	few	.
TGTGCCAGTAGTGCCCGCGGGACAGGGGTCCAAGAGACCCAGTACTTC	CASSARGTGVQETQYF	TRBJ2-5	TRBV19	.	TRBD1
TGTGCCAGCAGCTTGCTGGGAGCCGGGGACGAGGGCTACACCTTC	CASSLLGAGDEGYTF	TRBJ1-2	TRBV7-9	.	.
TGCGCCAGCAGCGAGACAGGGGGGCTTAACTATGGCTACACCTTC	CASSETGGLNYGYTF	TRBJ1-2	TRBV5-1	many	TRBD1
TGCGCCAGCAGCCAAGGGACAGGGGATGAAAAACTGTTTTTT	CASSQGTGDEKLFF	TRBJ1-4	TRBV4-1	.	TRBD1
TGTGCCAGCAGTCGGGCAGACTATAATTCACCCCTCCACTTT	CASSRADYNSPLHF	TRBJ1-6	TRBV28	.	.
TGCAGTGCCCCAGGCAGCTCCTACAATGAGCAGTTCTTC	CSAPGSSYNEQFF	TRBJ2-1	TRBV20-1	.	.
TGTGCCAGCAGCCGCCAAACAAATCAGCCCCAGCATTTT	CASSRQTNQPQHF	TRBJ1-5	TRBV3-1	.	.
TGTGCCAGTAGCACCCAAATTAATCAGCCCCAGCATTTT	CASSTQINQPQHF	TRBJ1-5	TRBV19	.	.
TGCAGTGCCAGGTTTGTAGGACACCAGTCGACAGATACGCAGTATTTT	CSARFVGHQSTDTQYF	TRBJ2-3	TRBV20-1	.	.